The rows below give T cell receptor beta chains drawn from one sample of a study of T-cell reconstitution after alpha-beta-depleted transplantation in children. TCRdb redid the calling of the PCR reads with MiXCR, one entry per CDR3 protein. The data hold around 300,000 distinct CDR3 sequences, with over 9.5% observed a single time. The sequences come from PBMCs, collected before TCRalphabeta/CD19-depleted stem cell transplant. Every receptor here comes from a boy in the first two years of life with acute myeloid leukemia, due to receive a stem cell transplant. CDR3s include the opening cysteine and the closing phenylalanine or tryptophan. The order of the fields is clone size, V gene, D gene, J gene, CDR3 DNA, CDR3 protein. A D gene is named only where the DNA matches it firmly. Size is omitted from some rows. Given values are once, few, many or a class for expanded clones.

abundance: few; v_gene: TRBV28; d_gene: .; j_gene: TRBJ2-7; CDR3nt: TGTGCCAGCAGTTTACTTATTGTACAGGGGAGGCCTCTCTACGAGCAGTACTTC; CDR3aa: CASSLLIVQGRPLYEQYF
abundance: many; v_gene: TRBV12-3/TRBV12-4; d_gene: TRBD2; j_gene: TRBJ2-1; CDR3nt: TGTGCCAGCAGTTTACGTTGGGGCCGTATTGGGACTAGCGACAATGAGCAGTTCTTC; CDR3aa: CASSLRWGRIGTSDNEQFF
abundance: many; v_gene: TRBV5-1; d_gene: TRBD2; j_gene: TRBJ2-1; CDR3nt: TGCGCCAGCGGACTAGCGGCCTACAATGAGCAGTTCTTC; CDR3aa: CASGLAAYNEQFF
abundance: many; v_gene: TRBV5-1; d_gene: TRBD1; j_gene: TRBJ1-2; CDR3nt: TGCGCCAGCAGCTCCCCGGGACAGGGCGGCTATGGCTACACCTTC; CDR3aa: CASSSPGQGGYGYTF
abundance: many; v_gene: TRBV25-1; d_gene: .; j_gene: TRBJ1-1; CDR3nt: TGTGCCAGCAGTGAAATCGGTACGGGGAAGACTGAAGCTTTCTTT; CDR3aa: CASSEIGTGKTEAFF
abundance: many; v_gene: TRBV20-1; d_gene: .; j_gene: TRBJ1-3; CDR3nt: TGCAGTGCTAGCGTTGGACTCCCCTCTGGAAACACCATATATTTT; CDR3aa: CSASVGLPSGNTIYF
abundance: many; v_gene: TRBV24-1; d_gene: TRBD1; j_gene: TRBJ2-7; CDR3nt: TGTGCCACCAGTGGGGACAGTACCTACGAGCAGTACTTC; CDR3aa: CATSGDSTYEQYF
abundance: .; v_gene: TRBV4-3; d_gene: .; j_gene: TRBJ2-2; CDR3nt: TGCGCCAGCAGCCAAGATTCGGTGCAGGGTACCGGGGAGCTGTTTTTT; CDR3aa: CASSQDSVQGTGELFF
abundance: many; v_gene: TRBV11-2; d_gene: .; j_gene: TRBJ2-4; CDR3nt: TGTGCCAGCAGCTTAGGACACCCATATGAAAACATTCAGTACTTC; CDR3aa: CASSLGHPYENIQYF
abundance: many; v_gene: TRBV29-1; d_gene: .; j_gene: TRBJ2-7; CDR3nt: TGCAGCGTTGGGCCCGGAGACTACGAGCAGTACTTC; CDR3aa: CSVGPGDYEQYF
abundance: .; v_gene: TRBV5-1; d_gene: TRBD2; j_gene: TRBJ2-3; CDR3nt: TGCGCCAGCAGCTTGGTTCTAGCGGTCTCTAGCACAGATACGCAGTATTTT; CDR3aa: CASSLVLAVSSTDTQYF
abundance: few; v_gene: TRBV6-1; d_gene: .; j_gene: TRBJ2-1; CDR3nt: TGTGCCAGCAGTGAAGAGGACTGGTACCCCTACAATGAGCAGTTCTTC; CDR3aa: CASSEEDWYPYNEQFF
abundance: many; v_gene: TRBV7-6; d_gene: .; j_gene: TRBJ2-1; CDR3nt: TGTGCCAGCAGCTTGGGACTCGAGTCCAATGAGCAGTTCTTC; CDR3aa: CASSLGLESNEQFF
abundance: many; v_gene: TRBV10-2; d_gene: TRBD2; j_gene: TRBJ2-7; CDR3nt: TGCGCCAGCAGTGACCTAGCGGGAGGAGTCTACGAGCAGTACTTC; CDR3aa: CASSDLAGGVYEQYF
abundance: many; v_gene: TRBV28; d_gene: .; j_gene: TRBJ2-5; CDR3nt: TGTGCCAGCAGTTTATCGGACAGTCTACAAGAGACCCAGTACTTC; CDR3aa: CASSLSDSLQETQYF
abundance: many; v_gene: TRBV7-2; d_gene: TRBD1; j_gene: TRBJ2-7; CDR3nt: TGTGCCAGCAGTAAACGACAGGGGTCCACCTACGAGCAGTACTTC; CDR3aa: CASSKRQGSTYEQYF
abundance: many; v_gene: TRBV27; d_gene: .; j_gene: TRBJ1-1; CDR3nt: TGTGCCAGCAGTTTAGCTCGGGTCTCGAACACTGAAGCTTTCTTT; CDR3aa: CASSLARVSNTEAFF
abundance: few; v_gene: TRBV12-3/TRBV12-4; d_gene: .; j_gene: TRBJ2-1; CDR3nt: TGTACCAGCAGTTTAGGCGGGGTGGGCGTATTACGACAATATGAGCAGTTCTTC; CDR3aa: CTSSLGGVGVLRQYEQFF
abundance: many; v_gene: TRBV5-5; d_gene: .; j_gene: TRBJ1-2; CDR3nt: TGTGCCAGCAGCCCCAGGGAGGGAGGCTATGGCTACACCTTC; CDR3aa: CASSPREGGYGYTF
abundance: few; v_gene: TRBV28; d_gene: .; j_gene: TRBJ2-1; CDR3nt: TGTGCCAGCAGTTCATATGCGGGACCGGGGCAGTTCTTC; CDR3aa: CASSSYAGPGQFF
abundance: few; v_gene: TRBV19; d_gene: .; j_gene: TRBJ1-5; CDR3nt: TGTGCCAGTAGTTCAGACACCAATCAGCCCCAGCATTTT; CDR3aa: CASSSDTNQPQHF
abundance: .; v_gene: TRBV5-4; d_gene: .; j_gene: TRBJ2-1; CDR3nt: TGTGCCAGCAGCGCGAGACCGGGGCTTGGGAGCTCCTACAATGAGCAGTTCTTC; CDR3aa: CASSARPGLGSSYNEQFF
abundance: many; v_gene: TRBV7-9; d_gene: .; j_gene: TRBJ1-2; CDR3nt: TGTGCCAGCAGCTTAGTCGGGGCAGGTTTCTTCTATGGCTACACCTTC; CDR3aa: CASSLVGAGFFYGYTF
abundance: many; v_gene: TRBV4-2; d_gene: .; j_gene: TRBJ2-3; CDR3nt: TGTGCCAGCAGCCAAGATCATCAAGGGGCCACAGATACGCAGTATTTT; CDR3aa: CASSQDHQGATDTQYF
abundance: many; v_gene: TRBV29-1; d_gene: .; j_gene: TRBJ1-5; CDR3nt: TGCAGCGCATCGGACAGCTTCAATCAGCCCCAGCATTTT; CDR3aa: CSASDSFNQPQHF
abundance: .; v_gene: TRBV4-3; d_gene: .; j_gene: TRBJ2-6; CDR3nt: TGCGCCAGCAGCCAAGATTCCGTGGGGGCCAACGTCCTGACTTTC; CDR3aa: CASSQDSVGANVLTF
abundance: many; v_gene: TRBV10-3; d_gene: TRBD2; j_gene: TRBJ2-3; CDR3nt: TGTGCCATCAGCGGACTAGCGGGGGACACAGATACGCAGTATTTT; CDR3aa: CAISGLAGDTDTQYF